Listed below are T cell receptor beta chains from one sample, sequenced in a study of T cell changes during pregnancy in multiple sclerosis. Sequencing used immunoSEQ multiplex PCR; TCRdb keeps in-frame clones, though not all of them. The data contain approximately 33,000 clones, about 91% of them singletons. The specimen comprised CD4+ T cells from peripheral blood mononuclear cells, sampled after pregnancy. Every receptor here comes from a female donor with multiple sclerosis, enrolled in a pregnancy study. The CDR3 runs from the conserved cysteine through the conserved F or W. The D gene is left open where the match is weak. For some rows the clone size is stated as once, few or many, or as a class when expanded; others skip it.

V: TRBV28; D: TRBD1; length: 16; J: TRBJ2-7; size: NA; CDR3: CASGSRRTGYGHEQYF; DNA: TGTGCCAGCGGATCACGACGGACAGGGTACGGCCACGAGCAGTACTTC
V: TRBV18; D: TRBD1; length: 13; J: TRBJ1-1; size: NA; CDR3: CASSGTGGTEAFF; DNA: TGTGCCAGCTCAGGGACAGGGGGCACTGAAGCTTTCTTT
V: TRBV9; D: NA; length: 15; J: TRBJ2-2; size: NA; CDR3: CASSVAGAGPGELFF; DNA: TGTGCCAGCAGCGTAGCGGGAGCTGGGCCCGGGGAGCTGTTTTTT
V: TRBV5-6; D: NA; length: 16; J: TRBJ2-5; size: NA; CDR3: CASTFNGRLYQETQYF; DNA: TGTGCCAGCACCTTCAACGGGAGATTGTACCAAGAGACCCAGTACTTC
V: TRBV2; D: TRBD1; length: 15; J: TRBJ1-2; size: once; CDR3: CASSGHRGLVSGYTF; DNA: TGTGCCAGCAGTGGTCACAGGGGGCTTGTTAGTGGCTACACCTTC
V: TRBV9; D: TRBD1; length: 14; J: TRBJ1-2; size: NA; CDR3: CASSVEGQGRGYTF; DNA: TGTGCCAGCAGCGTAGAGGGACAGGGCAGAGGCTACACCTTC
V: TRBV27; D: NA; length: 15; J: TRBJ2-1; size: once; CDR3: CASSTPTGSYNEQFF; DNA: TGTGCCAGCAGTACCCCTACGGGCTCCTACAATGAGCAGTTCTTC
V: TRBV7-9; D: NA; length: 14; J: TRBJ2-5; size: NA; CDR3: CASSLDGTGGLGYF; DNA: TGTGCCAGCAGCTTGGACGGGACAGGTGGACTAGGGTACTTC
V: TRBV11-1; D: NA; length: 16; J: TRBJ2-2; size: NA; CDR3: CASSLYRGRSTGELFF; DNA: TGTGCCAGCAGCTTATATAGGGGCCGGAGCACCGGGGAGCTGTTTTTT
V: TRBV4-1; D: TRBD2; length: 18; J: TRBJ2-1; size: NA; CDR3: CASSQVLGLADSYNEQFF; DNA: TGCGCCAGCAGCCAAGTCCTGGGACTAGCGGACTCCTACAATGAGCAGTTCTTC
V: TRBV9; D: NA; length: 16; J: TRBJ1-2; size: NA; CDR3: CASSARQQPLLNGYTF; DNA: TGTGCCAGCAGCGCGCGACAGCAGCCCCTACTCAATGGCTACACCTTC
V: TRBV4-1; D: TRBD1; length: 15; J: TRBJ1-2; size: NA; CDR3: CASSSTGTANYGYTF; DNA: TGCGCCAGCAGTTCAACCGGGACAGCTAACTATGGCTACACCTTC
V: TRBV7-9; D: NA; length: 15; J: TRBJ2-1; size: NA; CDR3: CASSSHAVAAHEQFF; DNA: TGTGCCAGCAGCTCCCACGCGGTAGCGGCCCATGAGCAGTTCTTC
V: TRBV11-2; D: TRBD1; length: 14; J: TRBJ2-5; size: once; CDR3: CASSRDRGKGTQYF; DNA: TGTGCCAGCAGCCGGGACAGGGGCAAGGGGACCCAGTACTTC
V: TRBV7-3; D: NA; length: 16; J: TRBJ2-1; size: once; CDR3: CASSLAGRSSYNEQFF; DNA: TGTGCCAGCAGCTTAGCGGGCCGAAGCTCCTACAATGAGCAGTTCTTC
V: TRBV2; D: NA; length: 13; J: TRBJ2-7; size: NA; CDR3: CASNSNGFNEQYF; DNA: TGTGCCAGCAATTCAAACGGGTTTAACGAGCAGTACTTC
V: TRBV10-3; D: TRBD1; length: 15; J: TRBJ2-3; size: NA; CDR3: CAITGDRTLEDTQYF; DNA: TGTGCCATCACTGGGGACAGGACCCTGGAGGATACGCAGTATTTT
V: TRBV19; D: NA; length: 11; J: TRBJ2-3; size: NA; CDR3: CASTEGYTQYF; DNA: TGTGCCAGTACCGAGGGTTATACGCAGTATTTT
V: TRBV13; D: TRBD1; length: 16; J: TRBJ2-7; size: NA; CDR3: CASRPQKQGIISGQYF; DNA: TGTGCCAGCAGACCGCAAAAACAGGGGATCATTTCGGGGCAGTACTTC
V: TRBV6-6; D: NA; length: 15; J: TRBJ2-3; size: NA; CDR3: CASSPQGFTTDTQYF; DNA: TGTGCCAGCAGTCCCCAGGGGTTTACGACAGATACGCAGTATTTT
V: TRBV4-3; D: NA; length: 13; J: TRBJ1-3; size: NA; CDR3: CASSQDVGNTIYF; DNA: TGCGCCAGCAGCCAAGACGTTGGAAACACCATATATTTT
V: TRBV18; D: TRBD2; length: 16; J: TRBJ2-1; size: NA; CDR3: CASSQLRLAVYNEQFF; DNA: TGTGCCAGCTCCCAACTGAGACTAGCGGTCTACAATGAGCAGTTCTTC
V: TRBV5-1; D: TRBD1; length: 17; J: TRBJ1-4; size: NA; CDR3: CASSLGQGSSRDEKLFF; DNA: TGCGCCAGCAGCTTAGGACAGGGAAGCAGTAGGGACGAAAAACTGTTTTTT
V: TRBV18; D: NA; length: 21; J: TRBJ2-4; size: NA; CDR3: CASSPLGGNPRAQLAKNIQYF; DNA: TGTGCCAGCTCACCACTAGGAGGGAACCCACGGGCCCAACTAGCCAAAAACATTCAGTACTTC
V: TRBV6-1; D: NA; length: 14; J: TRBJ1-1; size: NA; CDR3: CASSEPGLNTEAFF; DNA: TGTGCCAGCAGTGAGCCAGGGTTAAACACTGAAGCTTTCTTT
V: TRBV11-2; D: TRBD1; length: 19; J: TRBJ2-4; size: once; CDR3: CASTQTGTGTIMAKNIQYF; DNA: TGTGCCAGCACCCAAACCGGGACAGGGACAATTATGGCCAAAAACATTCAGTACTTC
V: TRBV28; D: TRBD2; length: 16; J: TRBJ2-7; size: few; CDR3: CASSSLGAGVPYEQYF; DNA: TGTGCCAGCAGTTCGTTAGGGGCGGGAGTACCCTACGAGCAGTACTTC
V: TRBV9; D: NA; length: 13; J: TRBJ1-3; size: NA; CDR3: CASSVEPGNTIYF; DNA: TGTGCCAGCAGCGTAGAGCCGGGAAACACCATATATTTT
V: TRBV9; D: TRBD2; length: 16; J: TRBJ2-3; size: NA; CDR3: CASSAERAGGTDTQYF; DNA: TGTGCCAGCAGCGCGGAGAGGGCGGGGGGGACAGATACGCAGTATTTT
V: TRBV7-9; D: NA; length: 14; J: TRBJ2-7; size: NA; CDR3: CASRFSQGPHEQYF; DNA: TGTGCCAGCAGGTTCTCTCAGGGCCCCCACGAGCAGTACTTC
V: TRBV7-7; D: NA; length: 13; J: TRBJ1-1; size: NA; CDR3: CASSQDTNTEAFF; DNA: TGTGCCAGCAGCCAGGACACGAACACTGAAGCTTTCTTT
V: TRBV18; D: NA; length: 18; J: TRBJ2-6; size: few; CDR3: CASSPQQGHGSGANVLTF; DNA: TGTGCCAGCTCACCCCAACAGGGCCACGGCTCTGGGGCCAACGTCCTGACTTTC
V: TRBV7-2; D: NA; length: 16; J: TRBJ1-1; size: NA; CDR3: CASSFVRGAQNTEAFF; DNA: TGTGCCAGCAGCTTTGTCAGGGGCGCCCAGAACACTGAAGCTTTCTTT
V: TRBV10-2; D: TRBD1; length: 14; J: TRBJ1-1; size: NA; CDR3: CASRGQGENTEAFF; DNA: TGCGCCAGCAGAGGACAGGGGGAGAACACTGAAGCTTTCTTT
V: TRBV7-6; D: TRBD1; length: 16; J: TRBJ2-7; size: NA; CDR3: CASSSPAGTGSHEQYF; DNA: TGTGCCAGCAGCTCTCCTGCCGGGACAGGGAGTCACGAGCAGTACTTC
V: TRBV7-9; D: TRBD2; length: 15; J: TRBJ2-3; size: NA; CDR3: CASSSIAGRTDTQYF; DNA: TGTGCCAGCAGCTCTATAGCGGGACGCACAGATACGCAGTATTTT
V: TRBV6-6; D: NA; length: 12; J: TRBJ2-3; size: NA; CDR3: CASKQGTDTQYF; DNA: TGTGCCAGCAAACAGGGCACAGATACGCAGTATTTT
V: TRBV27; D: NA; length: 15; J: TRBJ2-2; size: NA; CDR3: CASSLGRANTGELFF; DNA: TGTGCCAGCAGTTTGGGCAGGGCGAACACCGGGGAGCTGTTTTTT
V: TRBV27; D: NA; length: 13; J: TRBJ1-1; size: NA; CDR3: CASSEYVRREAFF; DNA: TGTGCCAGCAGTGAGTATGTGAGGAGAGAAGCTTTCTTT
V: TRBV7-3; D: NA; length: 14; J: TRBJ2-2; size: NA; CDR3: CASSLGGSTGELFF; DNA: TGTGCCAGCAGCTTAGGGGGCAGCACCGGGGAGCTGTTTTTT
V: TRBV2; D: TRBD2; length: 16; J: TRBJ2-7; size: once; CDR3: CASKWGGNQASYEQYF; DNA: TGTGCCAGCAAATGGGGAGGGAACCAGGCCTCCTACGAGCAGTACTTC
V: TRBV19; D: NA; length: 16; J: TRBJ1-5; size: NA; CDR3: CASSWGVGPVNQPQHF; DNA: TGTGCCAGTAGTTGGGGGGTCGGCCCAGTCAATCAGCCCCAGCATTTT
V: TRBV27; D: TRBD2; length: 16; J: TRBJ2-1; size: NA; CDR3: CASSRIAGLGYNEQFF; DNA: TGTGCCAGCAGCCGGATCGCGGGACTAGGCTACAATGAGCAGTTCTTC
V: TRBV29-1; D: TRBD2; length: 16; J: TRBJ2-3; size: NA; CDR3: CSVQRGEGWGTDTQYF; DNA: TGCAGCGTTCAAAGAGGGGAGGGTTGGGGCACAGATACGCAGTATTTT
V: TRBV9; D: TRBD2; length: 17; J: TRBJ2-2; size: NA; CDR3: CASSVNVGGSNTGELFF; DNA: TGTGCCAGCAGCGTGAATGTGGGGGGGTCGAACACCGGGGAGCTGTTTTTT
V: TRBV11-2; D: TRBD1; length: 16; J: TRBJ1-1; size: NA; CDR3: CASSYGTGTGGSRAFF; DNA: TGTGCCAGCAGCTACGGAACCGGGACAGGGGGCAGTCGTGCTTTCTTT
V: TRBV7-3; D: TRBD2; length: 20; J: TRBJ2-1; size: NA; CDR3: CASSLFPLSGGYTSYNEQFF; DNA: TGTGCCAGCAGCTTATTCCCCCTCAGCGGGGGTTACACCTCCTACAATGAGCAGTTCTTC
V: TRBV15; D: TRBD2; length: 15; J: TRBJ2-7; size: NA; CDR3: CATSRSGGSSYEQYF; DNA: TGTGCCACCAGCAGGAGCGGGGGGAGCTCCTACGAGCAGTACTTC
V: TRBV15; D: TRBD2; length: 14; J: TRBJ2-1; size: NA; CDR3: CAIRRTSGGHEQFF; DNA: TGTGCTATCCGAAGGACTAGCGGGGGCCATGAGCAGTTCTTC
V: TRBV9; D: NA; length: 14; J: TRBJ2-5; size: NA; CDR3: CASSVAEGSGTQYF; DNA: TGTGCCAGCAGCGTAGCTGAGGGCTCGGGGACCCAGTACTTC
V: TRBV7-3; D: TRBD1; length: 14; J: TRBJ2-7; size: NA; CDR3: CASSRRQGSHEQYF; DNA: TGTGCCAGCAGTCGGCGACAGGGTTCCCACGAGCAGTACTTC
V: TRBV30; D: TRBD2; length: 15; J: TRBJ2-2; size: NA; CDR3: CAWSVPGGMVGELFF; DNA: TGTGCCTGGAGTGTACCGGGAGGGATGGTCGGGGAGCTGTTTTTT
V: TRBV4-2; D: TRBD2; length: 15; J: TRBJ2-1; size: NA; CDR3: CASSDSSGRVNEQFF; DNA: TGTGCCAGCAGCGACTCTAGCGGGAGAGTGAATGAGCAGTTCTTC
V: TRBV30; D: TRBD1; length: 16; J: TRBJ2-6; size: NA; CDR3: CAWMDRVGSGANVLTF; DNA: TGTGCCTGGATGGACAGGGTCGGATCAGGGGCCAACGTCCTGACTTTC
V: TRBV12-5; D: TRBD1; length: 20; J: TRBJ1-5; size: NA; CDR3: CASGLTIPYTDREGNQPQHF; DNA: TGTGCTAGTGGTTTGACCATCCCTTATACCGACAGGGAAGGCAATCAGCCCCAGCATTTT
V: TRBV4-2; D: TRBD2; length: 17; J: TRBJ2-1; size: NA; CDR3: CASRARVAGGLDNEQFF; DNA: TGTGCCAGCAGGGCACGGGTAGCGGGGGGCCTTGACAATGAGCAGTTCTTC